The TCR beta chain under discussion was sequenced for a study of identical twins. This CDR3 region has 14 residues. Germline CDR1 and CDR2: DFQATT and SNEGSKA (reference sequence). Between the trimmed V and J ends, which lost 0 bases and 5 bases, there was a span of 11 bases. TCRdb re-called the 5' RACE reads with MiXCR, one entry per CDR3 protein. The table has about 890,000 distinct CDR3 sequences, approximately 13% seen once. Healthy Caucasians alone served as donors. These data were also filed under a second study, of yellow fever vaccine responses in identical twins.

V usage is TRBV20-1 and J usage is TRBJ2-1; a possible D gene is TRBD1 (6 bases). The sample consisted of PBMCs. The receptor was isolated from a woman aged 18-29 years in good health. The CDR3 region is CSAREGAGDNEQFF. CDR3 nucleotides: TGCAGTGCTAGAGAGGGGGCTGGCGACAATGAGCAGTTCTTC.